Listed below are T cell receptor beta chains from one sample, sequenced in a study of blood T cell repertoires in COVID-19. Only in-frame clones appear in the TCRdb table, and some are missing; sequencing was by immunoSEQ multiplex PCR. The repertoire has roughly 280,000 clones, 87% of them found once; the top ten carry 2% to 2.5%. The material sequenced was peripheral blood. The receptors were sampled from a woman aged 45-60 years who had recovered from COVID-19. The CDR3 runs from the conserved cysteine through the conserved F or W. The order of the fields is D gene, clone size, V gene, J gene, CDR3 protein, CDR3 DNA. The D gene is left open where the match is weak. Clone size is stated in some rows and not others, as once, few, many or a class when expanded.

D: NA; size: many; V: TRBV9; J: TRBJ2-1; CDR3: CASTEEGRPDNEQFF; DNA: TGTGCCAGCACCGAAGAGGGCCGGCCTGATAATGAGCAGTTCTTC
D: TRBD1; size: NA; V: TRBV15; J: TRBJ1-4; CDR3: CATSGQKGQNNEKLFF; DNA: TGTGCCACCAGCGGCCAAAAGGGACAGAATAATGAAAAACTGTTTTTT
D: NA; size: NA; V: TRBV9; J: TRBJ1-5; CDR3: CASSVGVTGHQPQHF; DNA: TGTGCCAGCAGCGTAGGGGTGACAGGCCATCAGCCCCAGCATTTT
D: NA; size: NA; V: TRBV11-2; J: TRBJ1-6; CDR3: CASSAGLPIGSPLHF; DNA: TGTGCCAGCAGCGCGGGACTTCCCATCGGATCACCCCTCCACTTT
D: NA; size: NA; V: TRBV5-1; J: TRBJ2-1; CDR3: CASSLTGPNDEQFF; DNA: TGCGCCAGCAGCTTGACAGGTCCCAACGATGAGCAGTTCTTC
D: TRBD1; size: NA; V: TRBV19; J: TRBJ2-7; CDR3: CASSILGQGHEQYF; DNA: TGTGCCAGTAGTATCCTGGGACAGGGCCACGAGCAGTACTTC
D: TRBD1; size: NA; V: TRBV28; J: TRBJ1-2; CDR3: CASNTGGHIYYGYTF; DNA: TGTGCCAGCAATACAGGGGGCCACATTTACTATGGCTACACCTTC
D: NA; size: NA; V: TRBV30; J: TRBJ2-1; CDR3: CAWRSREEQFF; DNA: TGTGCCTGGAGGTCCAGGGAAGAGCAGTTCTTC
D: TRBD1; size: NA; V: TRBV5-8; J: TRBJ1-6; CDR3: CASSLFTGGPKGSPLHF; DNA: TGTGCCAGCAGCTTGTTCACAGGGGGACCCAAGGGCTCACCCCTCCACTTT
D: TRBD1; size: NA; V: TRBV7-2; J: TRBJ1-2; CDR3: CASSPSGQGANYGYTF; DNA: TGTGCCAGCAGCCCCAGCGGACAGGGAGCTAACTATGGCTACACCTTC
D: NA; size: NA; V: TRBV7-2; J: TRBJ1-1; CDR3: CASSFWGRDTEAFF; DNA: TGTGCCAGCAGCTTTTGGGGCAGGGACACTGAAGCTTTCTTT
D: NA; size: NA; V: TRBV19; J: TRBJ1-1; CDR3: CASGTYGNTEAFF; DNA: TGTGCCAGTGGGACATACGGTAACACTGAAGCTTTCTTT
D: TRBD1; size: NA; V: TRBV5-5; J: TRBJ1-2; CDR3: CASSPYRQGVRGYTF; DNA: TGTGCCAGCAGCCCTTATAGACAGGGGGTGAGGGGCTACACCTTC
D: TRBD2; size: NA; V: TRBV2; J: TRBJ2-3; CDR3: CASSGLASSTDTQYF; DNA: TGTGCCAGCAGCGGACTAGCCTCTAGCACAGATACGCAGTATTTT
D: NA; size: NA; V: TRBV4-3; J: TRBJ2-1; CDR3: CASSQGYRDNEQFF; DNA: TGCGCCAGCAGCCAAGGGTACAGGGACAATGAGCAGTTCTTC
D: NA; size: NA; V: TRBV7-2; J: TRBJ1-2; CDR3: CASSAVTGPYGYTF; DNA: TGTGCCAGCAGCGCCGTCACAGGACCCTATGGCTACACCTTC
D: NA; size: NA; V: TRBV3-1/TRBV3-2; J: TRBJ1-5; CDR3: CASSQGQSNQPQHF; DNA: TGTGCCAGCAGCCAAGGACAGAGCAATCAGCCCCAGCATTTT
D: TRBD1; size: NA; V: TRBV30; J: TRBJ1-2; CDR3: CAWTPGQRGYTF; DNA: TGTGCCTGGACGCCGGGACAGCGGGGCTACACCTTC
D: TRBD2; size: NA; V: TRBV5-1; J: TRBJ2-3; CDR3: CASSLQAGGPGDTQYF; DNA: TGCGCCAGCAGCTTGCAAGCGGGAGGGCCTGGAGATACGCAGTATTTT
D: TRBD2; size: NA; V: TRBV5-4; J: TRBJ2-1; CDR3: CASSISGGAGYEQFF; DNA: TGTGCCAGCAGCATAAGCGGGGGGGCCGGGTATGAGCAGTTCTTC
D: NA; size: NA; V: TRBV12-3/TRBV12-4; J: TRBJ1-1; CDR3: CASTLFGGNEAFF; DNA: TGTGCCAGCACCCTGTTTGGCGGGAATGAAGCTTTCTTT
D: TRBD2; size: NA; V: TRBV27; J: TRBJ2-1; CDR3: CASSLTFKRGYNEQFF; DNA: TGTGCCAGCAGTTTAACGTTCAAGCGGGGCTACAATGAGCAGTTCTTC
D: NA; size: NA; V: TRBV6-5; J: TRBJ1-6; CDR3: CASRVNGKSSPLHF; DNA: TGTGCCAGCAGAGTTAACGGGAAGAGTTCACCCCTCCACTTT
D: NA; size: NA; V: TRBV5-4; J: TRBJ2-3; CDR3: CASSPGKTASTDTQYF; DNA: TGTGCCAGCAGCCCGGGGAAGACGGCTAGCACAGATACGCAGTATTTT
D: NA; size: NA; V: TRBV3-1/TRBV3-2; J: TRBJ1-3; CDR3: CASWGEGAGNTIYF; DNA: TGTGCCAGCTGGGGGGAGGGAGCAGGAAACACCATATATTTT
D: NA; size: NA; V: TRBV7-7; J: TRBJ2-1; CDR3: CASSWAPRTSYNEQFF; DNA: TGTGCTAGCAGCTGGGCCCCCCGAACCTCCTACAATGAGCAGTTCTTC